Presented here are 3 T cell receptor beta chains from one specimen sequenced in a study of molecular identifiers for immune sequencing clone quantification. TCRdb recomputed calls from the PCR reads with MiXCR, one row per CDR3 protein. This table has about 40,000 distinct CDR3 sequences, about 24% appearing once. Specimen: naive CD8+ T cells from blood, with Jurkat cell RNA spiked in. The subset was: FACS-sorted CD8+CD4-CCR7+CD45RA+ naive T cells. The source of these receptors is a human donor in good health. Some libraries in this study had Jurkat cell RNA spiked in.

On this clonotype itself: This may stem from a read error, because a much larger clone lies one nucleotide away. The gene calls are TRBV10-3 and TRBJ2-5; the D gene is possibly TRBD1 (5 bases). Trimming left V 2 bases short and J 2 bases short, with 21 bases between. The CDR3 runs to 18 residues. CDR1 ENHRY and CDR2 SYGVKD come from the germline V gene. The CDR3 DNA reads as TGTGCCATCAGTGAGCCCACACTACCCATAGACAGACAAGAGACCCAGTACTTC. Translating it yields CAISEPTLPIDRQETQYF.

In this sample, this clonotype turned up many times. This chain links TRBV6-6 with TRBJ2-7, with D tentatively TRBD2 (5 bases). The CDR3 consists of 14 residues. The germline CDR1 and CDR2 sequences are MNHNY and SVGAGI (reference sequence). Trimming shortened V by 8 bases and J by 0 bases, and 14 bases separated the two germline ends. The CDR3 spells CASRVRDNSYEQYF. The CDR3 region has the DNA TGTGCCAGCCGCGTTCGGGATAACTCCTACGAGCAGTACTTC.

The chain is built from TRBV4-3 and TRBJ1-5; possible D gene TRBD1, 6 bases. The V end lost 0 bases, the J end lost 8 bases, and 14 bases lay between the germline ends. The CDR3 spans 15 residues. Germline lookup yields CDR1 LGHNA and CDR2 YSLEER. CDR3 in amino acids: CASSQEVGGVEPQHF. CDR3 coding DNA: TGCGCCAGCAGCCAAGAAGTGGGGGGCGTAGAGCCCCAGCATTTT.